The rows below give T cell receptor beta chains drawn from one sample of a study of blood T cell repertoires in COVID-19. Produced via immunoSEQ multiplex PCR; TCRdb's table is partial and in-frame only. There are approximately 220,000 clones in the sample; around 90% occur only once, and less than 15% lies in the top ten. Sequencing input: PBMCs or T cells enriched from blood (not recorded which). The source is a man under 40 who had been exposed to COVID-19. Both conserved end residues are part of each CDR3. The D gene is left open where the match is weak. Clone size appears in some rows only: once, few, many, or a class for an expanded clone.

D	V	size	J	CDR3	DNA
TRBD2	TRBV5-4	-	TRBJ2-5	CASSRWTSGFRETQYF	TGTGCCAGCAGTCGTTGGACTAGCGGGTTTCGAGAGACCCAGTACTTC
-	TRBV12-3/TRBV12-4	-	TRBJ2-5	CASSFGGEGAQYF	TGTGCCAGCAGTTTTGGCGGGGAAGGGGCCCAGTACTTC
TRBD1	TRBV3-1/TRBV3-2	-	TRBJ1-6	CASSQGTGVSPLHF	TGTGCCAGCAGCCAGGGGACAGGGGTGTCACCCCTCCACTTT
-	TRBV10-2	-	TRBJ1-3	CASSEQKGNTIYF	TGCGCCAGCAGTGAGCAGAAAGGAAACACCATATATTTT
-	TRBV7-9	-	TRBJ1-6	CASALTEKNSPLHF	TGTGCCAGCGCCCTGACGGAGAAAAATTCACCCCTCCACTTT
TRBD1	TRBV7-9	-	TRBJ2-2	CASSLVTGPGELFF	TGTGCCAGCAGCTTAGTGACAGGGCCCGGGGAGCTGTTTTTT
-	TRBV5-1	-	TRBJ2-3	CASRAWPGASVDTQYF	TGCGCCAGCAGGGCGTGGCCAGGGGCATCAGTGGATACGCAGTATTTT
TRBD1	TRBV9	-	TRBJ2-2	CASRQGANTGELFF	TGTGCCAGCCGACAGGGAGCGAACACCGGGGAGCTGTTTTTT
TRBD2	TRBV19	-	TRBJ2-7	CASYGTSPYEQYF	TGTGCCAGTTACGGGACTAGTCCCTACGAGCAGTACTTC
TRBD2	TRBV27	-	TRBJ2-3	CASSFFLSGGTDTQYF	TGTGCCAGCAGTTTCTTCCTTAGCGGGGGTACAGATACGCAGTATTTT
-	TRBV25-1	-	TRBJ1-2	CASSDWTDNYGYTF	TGTGCCAGCAGTGACTGGACAGATAACTATGGCTACACCTTC
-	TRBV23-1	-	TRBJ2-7	CARRGPVYEQYF	TGCGCCAGGAGAGGTCCTGTATACGAGCAGTACTTC
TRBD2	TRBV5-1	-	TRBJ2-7	CASSLAGTSSYEQYF	TGCGCCAGCAGCCTGGCAGGGACTAGCTCCTACGAGCAGTACTTC
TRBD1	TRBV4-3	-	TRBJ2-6	CASSHNTGAGANVLTF	TGCGCCAGCAGCCATAACACAGGGGCTGGGGCCAACGTCCTGACTTTC
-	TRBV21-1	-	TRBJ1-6	CASSHLPRGQFLYNSPLHF	TGTGCCAGCAGCCATCTTCCTAGAGGACAGTTTCTTTATAATTCACCCCTCCACTTT
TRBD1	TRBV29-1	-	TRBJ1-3	CSVGQGGGNTIYF	TGCAGCGTTGGACAGGGTGGTGGAAACACCATATATTTT
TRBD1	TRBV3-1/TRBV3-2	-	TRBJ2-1	CASSPIKGDRNYNEQFF	TGTGCCAGCAGCCCTATTAAAGGGGACAGAAACTACAATGAGCAGTTCTTC
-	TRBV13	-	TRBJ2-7	CASSIPGGSYEQYF	TGTGCCAGCAGCATCCCCGGGGGCTCCTACGAGCAGTACTTC
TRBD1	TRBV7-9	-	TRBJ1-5	CASSLESGGQVGSGPQHF	TGTGCCAGCAGCTTAGAATCGGGGGGACAGGTTGGCTCGGGGCCCCAGCATTTT
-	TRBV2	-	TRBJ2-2	CASSVWQQTTGELFF	TGTGCCAGCAGTGTTTGGCAACAAACCACCGGGGAGCTGTTTTTT
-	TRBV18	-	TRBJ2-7	CASSLDSYEQYF	TGTGCCAGCTCACTGGACAGCTACGAGCAGTACTTC
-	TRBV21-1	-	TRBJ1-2	CASSNSNRGYGYTF	TGTGCCAGCAGCAACAGTAACAGGGGGTATGGCTACACCTTC
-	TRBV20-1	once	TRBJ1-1	CSLSWDSEAFF	TGCAGTCTTAGCTGGGACTCTGAAGCTTTCTTT
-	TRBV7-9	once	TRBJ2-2	CASSPVIPANTGELFF	TGTGCCAGCAGCCCCGTTATCCCCGCGAACACCGGGGAGCTGTTTTTT
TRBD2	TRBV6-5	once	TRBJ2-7	CASSYSTSGGAYEQYF	TGTGCCAGCAGTTACTCGACTAGCGGGGGGGCGTACGAGCAGTACTTC
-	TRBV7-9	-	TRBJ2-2	CASSLRFVGELFF	TGTGCCAGCAGCTTGAGGTTCGTCGGGGAGCTGTTTTTT
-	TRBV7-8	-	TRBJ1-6	CASSFGGGSSYNSPLHF	TGTGCCAGCAGCTTTGGTGGAGGGAGCTCCTATAATTCACCCCTCCACTTT
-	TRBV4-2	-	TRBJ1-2	CASSQVPRDNSGYTF	TGTGCCAGCAGCCAAGTCCCCCGGGACAACTCTGGCTACACCTTC
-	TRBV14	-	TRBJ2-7	CASSPELQEQYF	TGTGCCAGCAGCCCCGAGTTACAGGAGCAGTACTTC
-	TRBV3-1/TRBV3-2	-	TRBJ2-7	CASSPGAWSRYEQYF	TGTGCCAGCAGCCCCGGAGCGTGGTCTAGGTACGAGCAGTACTTC
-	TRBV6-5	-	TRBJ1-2	CASRQDLLDYGYTF	TGTGCCAGCAGACAGGATCTCTTAGACTATGGCTACACCTTC
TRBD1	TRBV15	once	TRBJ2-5	CATSRDKGTGEETQYF	TGTGCCACCAGCAGAGATAAAGGGACAGGGGAAGAGACCCAGTACTTC
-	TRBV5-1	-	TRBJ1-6	CASSPRETGITLSGSYNSPLHF	TGCGCCAGCAGCCCTAGAGAAACAGGGATTACTCTTTCGGGGTCCTATAATTCACCCCTCCACTTT
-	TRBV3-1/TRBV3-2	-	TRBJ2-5	CASSQADERGIRNGETQYF	TGTGCCAGCAGCCAAGCGGATGAAAGAGGGATCCGTAACGGGGAGACCCAGTACTTC
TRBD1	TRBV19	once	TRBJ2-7	CASSKLGTGDYEQYF	TGTGCCAGTAGTAAACTCGGGACAGGGGACTACGAGCAGTACTTC
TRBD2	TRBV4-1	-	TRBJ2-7	CASSQGVSGAHRGYEQYF	TGCGCCAGCAGCCAAGGGGTTAGCGGGGCCCACCGAGGGTACGAGCAGTACTTC
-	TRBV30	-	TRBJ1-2	CAWSHDSIYGYTF	TGTGCCTGGAGCCATGACAGTATCTATGGCTACACCTTC
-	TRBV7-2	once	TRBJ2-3	CASSPRAPPAQYF	TGTGCCAGCAGCCCCAGGGCCCCGCCCGCGCAGTATTTT
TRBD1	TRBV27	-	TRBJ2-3	CASRIPGQGTDTQYF	TGTGCCAGCAGAATTCCGGGACAGGGCACAGATACGCAGTATTTT
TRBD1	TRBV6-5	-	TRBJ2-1	CASSQDRVKFF	TGTGCCAGCAGTCAGGACAGGGTTAAGTTCTTC
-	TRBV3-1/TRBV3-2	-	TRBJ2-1	CASSQEGAGHSGEQFF	TGTGCCAGCAGCCAAGAGGGTGCGGGGCATTCGGGAGAGCAGTTCTTC
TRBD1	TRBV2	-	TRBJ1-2	CASSDLAGGGYGYTF	TGTGCCAGCAGTGATTTGGCAGGGGGCGGGTATGGCTACACCTTC
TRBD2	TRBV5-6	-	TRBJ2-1	CASSSPAFRGGANEQFF	TGTGCCAGCAGCTCCCCGGCCTTTCGCGGGGGGGCCAATGAGCAGTTCTTC
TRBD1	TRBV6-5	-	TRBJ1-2	CASRGTGRRYGYTF	TGTGCCAGCAGGGGGACAGGGAGGAGATATGGCTACACCTTC
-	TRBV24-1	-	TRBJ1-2	CATSDQTVNYGYTF	TGTGCCACCAGTGACCAGACAGTCAACTATGGCTACACCTTC
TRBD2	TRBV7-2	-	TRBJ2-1	CASSFSGAYNEQFF	TGTGCCAGCAGCTTTAGCGGGGCATACAATGAGCAGTTCTTC
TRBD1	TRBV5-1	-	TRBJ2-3	CASSFDRGTDTQYF	TGCGCCAGCAGCTTCGACAGGGGCACAGATACGCAGTATTTT
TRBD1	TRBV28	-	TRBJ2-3	CASSTISQGLVSDTQYF	TGTGCCAGCAGTACCATCTCACAGGGGTTAGTCTCTGATACGCAGTATTTT
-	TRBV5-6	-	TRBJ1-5	CASSLDSSNQPQHF	TGTGCCAGCAGCTTGGACAGTAGCAATCAGCCCCAGCATTTT
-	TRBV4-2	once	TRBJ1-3	CASNVGEGNGNTIYF	TGTGCCAGCAATGTCGGGGAGGGGAATGGAAACACCATATATTTT
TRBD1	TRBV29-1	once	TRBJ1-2	CSLSQGVGYGYTF	TGCAGCCTTTCGCAGGGGGTGGGATATGGCTACACCTTC
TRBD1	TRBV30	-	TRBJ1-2	CAWAAHRGRTTGYTF	TGTGCCTGGGCGGCCCACAGGGGACGCACAACTGGCTACACCTTC
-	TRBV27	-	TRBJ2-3	CASSLMAGTDTQYF	TGTGCCAGCAGTTTAATGGCGGGCACAGATACGCAGTATTTT
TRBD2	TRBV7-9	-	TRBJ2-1	CASSLGLAGASASEQFF	TGTGCCAGCAGCTTAGGACTAGCGGGGGCCTCTGCCAGTGAGCAGTTCTTC
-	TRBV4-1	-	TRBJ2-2	CASSRRDSLMNTGELFF	TGCGCCAGCAGCCGAAGGGACTCTTTGATGAACACCGGGGAGCTGTTTTTT
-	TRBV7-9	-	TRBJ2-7	CASSSGELGPKYF	TGTGCCAGCAGCTCTGGGGAGCTTGGGCCGAAGTACTTC
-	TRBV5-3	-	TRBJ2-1	CARSWNYGPPGHDNEQFF	TGTGCCAGAAGCTGGAACTATGGACCCCCTGGACATGACAATGAGCAGTTCTTC
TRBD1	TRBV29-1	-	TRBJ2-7	CSAGQGDTYEQYF	TGCAGCGCTGGACAGGGAGACACCTACGAGCAGTACTTC
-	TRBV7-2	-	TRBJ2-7	CASSFGGNGFYEQYF	TGTGCCAGCAGCTTTGGAGGGAATGGGTTCTACGAGCAGTACTTC